This is a list of T cell receptor beta chains from one sample in a study of T cells in lung cancer brain metastases. The protocol was immunoSEQ multiplex PCR, while the TCRdb copy is restricted to in-frame clones and leaves out a portion. The sample lists fewer than 7,000 clones; about nine tenths were seen once. Sequenced input: tumor tissue from the primary lung tumor. The receptors come from a man between 70 and 80 years old with non-small cell lung cancer. Both conserved end residues are part of each CDR3. Fields, in order: CDR3 protein, CDR3 DNA, J gene, clone size, V gene, D gene. The D gene is left open where the match is weak. Size is omitted from some rows. Given values are once, few, many or a class for expanded clones.

CASSVLASYGYTF | TGTGCCAGCAGCGTACTGGCCTCCTATGGCTACACCTTC | TRBJ1-2 | . | TRBV9 | .
CASIGAGANVLTF | TGTGCCAGTATAGGGGCTGGGGCCAACGTCCTGACTTTC | TRBJ2-6 | . | TRBV19 | .
CASSPGVDSGNTIYF | TGTGCCAGCAGCCCCGGAGTCGACTCTGGAAACACCATATATTTT | TRBJ1-3 | . | TRBV7-6 | .
CATARGNTIYF | TGTGCCACCGCCCGGGGAAACACCATATATTTT | TRBJ1-3 | . | TRBV6-5 | .
CASNRGPGHNNSPLHF | TGTGCCAGCAACCGAGGTCCGGGACACAATAATTCACCCCTCCACTTT | TRBJ1-6 | . | TRBV11-2 | .
CASSQGFSYEQYF | TGTGCCAGCTCCCAAGGATTCTCCTACGAGCAGTACTTC | TRBJ2-7 | . | TRBV18 | .
CASSVRQNTEAFF | TGTGCCAGCAGTGTAAGACAGAACACTGAAGCTTTCTTT | TRBJ1-1 | once | TRBV2 | .
CASSLEYGTRRLEQYF | TGTGCCAGCAGCTTAGAGTACGGGACCCGGAGGCTCGAGCAGTACTTC | TRBJ2-7 | once | TRBV11-2 | .
CVRSLWGQVAGANTGELFF | TGTGTCAGAAGCTTGTGGGGGCAGGTAGCGGGAGCGAACACCGGGGAGCTGTTTTTT | TRBJ2-2 | . | TRBV7-5 | .
CASSQRQTALLPNTEAFF | TGTGCCAGCAGCCAAAGGCAGACTGCCTTGTTACCGAACACTGAAGCTTTCTTT | TRBJ1-1 | once | TRBV4-2 | .
CASSQRTGMNTEAFF | TGTGCCAGCAGCCAGAGAACAGGGATGAACACTGAAGCTTTCTTT | TRBJ1-1 | once | TRBV14 | .
CAISGQTQGGSYEQYF | TGTGCCATCAGTGGCCAGACACAGGGAGGTTCCTACGAGCAGTACTTC | TRBJ2-7 | . | TRBV10-3 | .
CASSVAGGGETQYF | TGTGCCAGCAGCGTAGCAGGGGGCGGAGAGACCCAGTACTTC | TRBJ2-5 | . | TRBV9 | TRBD1
CASTRSGGAGNEQFF | TGTGCCAGCACCCGTAGCGGGGGGGCCGGCAATGAGCAGTTCTTC | TRBJ2-1 | . | TRBV5-4 | TRBD2
CASSVGQGEGAYNSPLHF | TGCGCCAGCAGTGTCGGACAGGGGGAAGGGGCCTATAATTCACCCCTCCACTTT | TRBJ1-6 | . | TRBV10-2 | TRBD1
CASSPSREAGGYTF | TGTGCCAGCTCACCTAGCCGCGAGGCGGGAGGCTACACCTTC | TRBJ1-2 | . | TRBV18 | .
CASSEGQGNEKLFF | TGTGCCAGCTCAGAGGGACAGGGGAATGAAAAACTGTTTTTT | TRBJ1-4 | . | TRBV18 | TRBD1
CASSLVGANEQFF | TGTGCCAGCAGCTTGGTGGGGGCCAATGAGCAGTTCTTC | TRBJ2-1 | . | TRBV5-4 | .
CASSLDLMGQGYGYTF | TGTGCCAGCAGCTTAGATTTGATGGGACAGGGCTATGGCTACACCTTC | TRBJ1-2 | . | TRBV7-2 | TRBD1
CASSPGWQRYSGANVLTF | TGCGCCAGCAGCCCAGGGTGGCAGCGGTACTCTGGGGCCAACGTCCTGACTTTC | TRBJ2-6 | . | TRBV5-1 | .
CASSLSDGHTDTQYF | TGTGCCAGCAGCTTATCCGACGGCCACACAGATACGCAGTATTTT | TRBJ2-3 | . | TRBV11-1 | .
CASSFGQGVTEAFF | TGTGCCAGCAGCTTCGGACAGGGGGTAACTGAAGCTTTCTTT | TRBJ1-1 | . | TRBV7-2 | TRBD1
CASRNSGKVEPYEQYF | TGTGCCAGCAGAAATAGCGGGAAGGTTGAACCCTACGAGCAGTACTTC | TRBJ2-7 | . | TRBV6-6 | TRBD2
CASSLARTGTRNEQFF | TGTGCCAGCAGCTTAGCGAGAACCGGGACCCGCAATGAGCAGTTCTTC | TRBJ2-1 | . | TRBV7-9 | .
CASSFGQGNTEAFF | TGTGCCAGCAGCTTCGGACAGGGTAACACTGAAGCTTTCTTT | TRBJ1-1 | few | TRBV7-6 | TRBD1
CASSEQDYPGDEQYF | TGCGCCAGCAGTGAACAGGACTATCCGGGAGACGAGCAGTACTTC | TRBJ2-7 | . | TRBV5-1 | .
CASSQVRGETQYF | TGTGCCAGCAGCCAAGTAAGAGGAGAGACCCAGTACTTC | TRBJ2-5 | . | TRBV14 | .
CSVVGGRSTDTQYF | TGCAGCGTTGTTGGCGGCCGGAGCACAGATACGCAGTATTTT | TRBJ2-3 | . | TRBV29-1 | .
CASSAPGPRGEKLFF | TGTGCCAGCAGCGCTCCCGGGCCCCGAGGGGAAAAACTGTTTTTT | TRBJ1-4 | . | TRBV7-7 | .